These 9 T cell receptor beta chains were all obtained from the same sample, sequenced in a study of blood T cell repertoires in COVID-19. TCRdb's table, derived via immunoSEQ multiplex PCR, lists solely in-frame clones and lacks some. The sample holds under 100,000 clones; around 85% are singletons and the top ten take around 3.3%. Material for sequencing was peripheral blood. All receptors derive from a man over 45 with acute or convalescent COVID-19.

V and J are TRBV5-6 and TRBJ1-2, with 9 bases fitting TRBD1. The CDR3 covers 18 residues. V shed 0 bases and J 5 bases; nucleotides not matched to a gene: 14. Looked up from germline, CDR1 is SGHDT and CDR2 is YYEEEE. Written as DNA, the CDR3 is TGTGCCAGCAGCTTGGGCCGGTTTATTGGGGACAGGGATTATGGCTACACCTTC. Protein sequence: CASSLGRFIGDRDYGYTF.

The J gene is TRBJ2-1, the V gene TRBV30, with TRBD1 matching over 8 bases. The germline V gene has CDR1 GTSNPN and CDR2 SVGIG (reference sequence). CDR3 length: 14 amino acids. V was clipped by 5 bases and J by 2 bases; unmatched bases: 5. CDR3 bases: TGTGCCTGGGCCCGCAGGGGGCCCTACAATGAGCAGTTCTTC. Protein product: CAWARRGPYNEQFF.

The gene calls are TRBV4-1 and TRBJ2-7; 12 bases fit TRBD2. The CDR3 totals 15 residues. Per the germline V gene, CDR1 is MGHRA and CDR2 is YSYEKL. V lost 4 bases, J lost 3 bases, and 4 bases stayed unmatched. This CDR3 reads CASSRGLAGNYEQYF. In DNA, the CDR3 is TGCGCCAGCAGCCGGGGACTAGCGGGTAACTACGAGCAGTACTTC.

The chain carries TRBV7-2 and TRBJ2-5; TRBD2 aligns across 11 bases. The CDR3 is made up of 15 amino acids. Germline lookup yields CDR1 SGHTA and CDR2 FQGNSA. V trimming: 3 bases; J trimming: 3 bases; junction bases outside the gene matches: 3. The CDR3 DNA is TGTGCCAGCAGCTTCCTGGGACTAGCGGAAGAGACCCAGTACTTC. Residues: CASSFLGLAEETQYF.

V gene TRBV6-2 or TRBV6-3 combines with J gene TRBJ2-3; D is uncertain. Trimming pared 5 bases from V and 4 bases from J, leaving 7 bases between. The V gene's germline CDR1 is MNHEY and CDR2 SVGEGT. The CDR3 spans 12 residues. CDR3 DNA sequence: TGTGCCAGCAGTCCCCTCCCAGATACGCAGTATTTT. Translated, it gives CASSPLPDTQYF.

V and J are TRBV6-5 and TRBJ2-1, with 9 bases aligning to TRBD2. The CDR3 has 15 amino acids. The V gene's germline CDR1 is MNHEY and CDR2 SVGAGI. V trimming: 6 bases; J trimming: 9 bases; junction bases outside the gene matches: 12. CDR3 protein: CASSRPGLAFGEQFF. The CDR3 bases are TGTGCCAGCAGCCGCCCGGGACTAGCATTTGGTGAGCAGTTCTTC.

This clone was seen a handful of times. The chain has TRBV6-5 and TRBJ2-7, with TRBD1 matching over 7 bases. CDR1 is MNHEY, CDR2 SVGAGI, per germline. With V trimmed by 5 bases and J by 9 bases, 7 bases remained unmatched. The CDR3 loop spans 12 amino acids. The CDR3 sequence: CASSRGQARQYF. The CDR3 DNA sequence: TGTGCCAGCAGTCGCGGACAGGCCAGGCAGTACTTC.

The V call is TRBV27, the J call TRBJ2-3, with D possibly matching TRBD1 (5 bases). Trimming stripped 5 bases from V and 5 bases from J, with 11 bases between. CDR1 is MNHEY, CDR2 SMNVEV, per germline (reference sequence). The CDR3 has 13 amino acids. The CDR3 coding sequence is TGTGCCAGCAGTGGGGCGGACGGAGATACGCAGTATTTT. Its translation: CASSGADGDTQYF.

DNA for the CDR3: TGTGCCAGCAGTTACAGGGAGAATCAGCCCCAGCATTTT. Translated, it gives CASSYRENQPQHF. The V call is TRBV27, the J call TRBJ1-5; D might be TRBD1 (6 bases). CDR3 length: 13 amino acids. Germline V gene lookup returns CDR1 MNHEY and CDR2 SMNVEV (reference sequence). The germline V and J ends were trimmed by 4 bases and 4 bases, with 8 bases remaining between them.